The next 25 T cell receptor beta chains were all read from a single sample in a study of glioma-infiltrating T cells. Using RNA template, CDR3s of TCR alpha and beta were amplified with iRepertoire arm-PCR. One entry per CDR3 protein results from TCRdb running MiXCR on the multiplex PCR reads. The sample holds under 200,000 distinct CDR3 sequences, around 40% seen once. The sequenced sample consisted of glioma tissue, nonneoplastic brain tissue, or PBMCs (not recorded which). The receptors here all came from a human donor with low-grade glioma or glioblastoma, undergoing nonglioma brain surgery, or in good health (not recorded which).

This clonotype turned up a few times. This chain connects TRBV12-3 or TRBV12-4 to TRBJ2-3, with D tentatively TRBD2 (6 bases). V lost 6 bases to trimming and J lost 0 bases, with 13 bases between them. The CDR3 extends over 15 amino acids. CDR3 sequence (DNA): TGTGCCAGCAGCTTGGTGCGGGGTAGCACAGATACGCAGTATTTT. Translation gives CASSLVRGSTDTQYF.

V is TRBV6-9 and J is TRBJ2-1, with 10 positions matching TRBD2. In germline, CDR1 is MNHGY, CDR2 SVAAGI. The CDR3 has 16 residues. Trimming took 2 bases from V and 8 from J; bases not matched to a gene: 9. The DNA of the CDR3 is TGTGCCAGCAGTTATATGATAGCGGGAGGACTAGATGAGCAGTTCTTC. It yields the protein CASSYMIAGGLDEQFF.

The chain combines TRBV10-3 with TRBJ1-3; D is unresolved. This CDR3 has 15 amino acids. V was cut by 0 bases and J by 0 bases, with 6 bases left in between. The V gene's germline CDR1 is ENHRY and CDR2 SYGVKD. CDR3 sequence: CAISESQDSGNTIYF. The CDR3 coding sequence is TGTGCCATCAGTGAGTCTCAAGACTCTGGAAACACCATATATTTT.

Notes on this clonotype: A read error is possible here, since a much larger clone lies one base away. V usage is TRBV7-9 and J usage is TRBJ2-1, with TRBD2 as a possible D gene (5 bases). Germline lookup yields CDR1 SEHNR and CDR2 FQNEAQ (reference sequence). CDR3 length: 14 residues. V lost 5 bases and J lost 8, with 16 bases in between. The CDR3 DNA sequence: TGTGCCAGCAGCATAGACTTAGGAGGTTATGAGCAGTTCTTC. This codes for CASSIDLGGYEQFF.

The chain is built from TRBV11-2 and TRBJ2-1; 11 bases fit TRBD1. Trimming took 5 bases from V and 5 from J; bases not matched to a gene: 5. Looked up from germline, CDR1 is SGHAT and CDR2 is FQNNGV. This CDR3 comprises 15 residues. The CDR3: CASSIGQGANNEQFF. In DNA, the CDR3 is TGTGCCAGCAGCATCGGACAGGGGGCGAACAATGAGCAGTTCTTC.

This clonotype has only a few counts. V and J are TRBV29-1 and TRBJ2-2; D is possibly TRBD1 (5 bases). This CDR3 region has 12 residues. Trimming left V 5 bases short and J 3 bases short, with 7 bases between. Germline lookup yields CDR1 SQVTM and CDR2 ANQGSEA. The CDR3 loop reads CSVSTDTGELFF. CDR3 DNA: TGCAGCGTTTCGACAGACACCGGGGAGCTGTTTTTT.

This clonotype was seen many times. CDR3 sequence (DNA): TGTGCCAGCAGCTTATCTCGAGGAAACACCATATATTTT. Translating it yields CASSLSRGNTIYF. The chain joins TRBV7-2 to TRBJ1-3; D is undetermined. Germline values: CDR1 SGHTA, CDR2 FQGNSA. Trimming shortened V by 2 bases and J by 4 bases, and 6 bases separated the two germline ends. The CDR3 is 13 amino acids. Full variable domain (rest looked up from reference TRBV7-2 and TRBJ1-3): GAGVSQSPSNKVTEKGKDVELRCDPISGHTALYWYRQSLGQGLEFLIYFQGNSAPDKSGLPSDRFSAERTGGSVSTLTIQRTQQEDSAVYLCASSLSRGNTIYFGEGSWLTVV.

This clonotype was detected many times. J is TRBJ1-1 and V is TRBV6-1; no definite D call. Germline CDR1 MNHNS, CDR2 SASEGT. The length of the CDR3 is 11 residues. Trimming stripped 6 bases from V and 5 bases from J, with 7 bases between. CDR3: CASSLKTEAFF. The DNA for the CDR3 is TGTGCCAGCAGCCTTAAAACTGAAGCTTTCTTT.

Only one count was recorded for this clonotype. This may arise from a read error, as a much more abundant clone is one base away. The J gene is TRBJ2-1, the V gene TRBV7-2, with D tentatively TRBD2 (6 bases). V was cut by 4 bases and J by 4 bases, with 17 bases left in between. CDR3 length: 16 residues. Germline V gives CDR1 SGHTA, CDR2 FQGNSA. The CDR3 coding sequence is TGTGCCAGCAGCTCTCGTATCGGGAGATGGTACAATGAGCAGTTCTTC. Residues: CASSSRIGRWYNEQFF.

This clonotype was seen repeatedly, ten times or more. V gene TRBV6-2 or TRBV6-3 combines with J gene TRBJ2-7; 8 nucleotides line up with TRBD2. V dropped 4 bases and J dropped 3; count of bases not matched to a gene: 8. The CDR3 covers 15 residues. Germline V gives CDR1 MNHEY, CDR2 SVGEGT. CDR3 protein: CASSWFSGNNYEQYF. In DNA form, the CDR3 reads TGTGCCAGCAGTTGGTTTAGCGGGAATAACTACGAGCAGTACTTC.

The chain uses TRBV25-1 and TRBJ2-7, with a weak D call TRBD2 (7 bases). The V end was cut by 6 bases, the J end by 6 bases, with 18 bases between. CDR3 length: 14 residues. Germline V gene sequence: CDR1 MGHDK, CDR2 SYGVNS. The CDR3 bases are TGTGCCAGCAGCGTAGGCGGGGGCTTTAGCGAGCAGTACTTC. The encoded protein is CASSVGGGFSEQYF.

This clonotype was observed a single time. One end of the junction varies from germline; a read error may be responsible. The J gene is TRBJ2-2, the V gene TRBV29-1; perhaps TRBD2 as D (5 bases). The CDR3 is 11 amino acids. CDR1 SQVTM and CDR2 ANQGSEA come from the germline V gene. CDR3 loop: CSAQRSGEMFF. CDR3 bases: TGCAGCGCACAGAGATCCGGGGAGATGTTTTTT.

A word on this clonotype: A read error may be the cause here, since a much bigger clone is one base away. The rearrangement uses TRBV28 and TRBJ2-5; 7 nucleotides match TRBD2. Germline CDR1 is MDHEN and CDR2 is SYDVKM. CDR3 length equals 13 residues. The CDR3 sequence: CPSSFGGQETQYF. The CDR3 DNA sequence: TGTCCCAGCAGTTTCGGGGGGCAAGAGACCCAGTACTTC.

This chain uses TRBV18 with TRBJ2-7, with D perhaps matching TRBD2 (5 bases). The CDR3 is 14 residues long. Trimming removed 3 bases at V and 6 bases at J, with 15 bases between. The germline V gene encodes CDR1 KGHSH and CDR2 LQKENI. This CDR3 reads CASSPPYDYGEQYF. CDR3 nucleotide sequence: TGTGCCAGCTCACCTCCCTATGACTATGGCGAGCAGTACTTC.

The table lists this clonotype with many counts. The CDR3 nucleotides read TGTGCCAGCAGTGAAGCGGGAGGAAACACCATATATTTT. This codes for CASSEAGGNTIYF. The chain links TRBV6-1 to TRBJ1-3; no clear D gene. This CDR3 comprises 13 residues. The V gene lost 0 bases and the J gene lost 4 bases, with 4 bases spanning the gap. Germline V gene data show CDR1 as MNHNS and CDR2 as SASEGT.

CDR3 region: CASGSVRDKVLDTEAFF. CDR3 sequence (DNA): TGTGCCAGCGGCTCCGTCCGGGACAAAGTGTTGGACACTGAAGCTTTCTTT. The chain is built from TRBV7-2 and TRBJ1-1; possibly TRBD1 for D (6 bases). The CDR3 loop spans 17 amino acids. Trimming removed 8 bases at V and 3 bases at J, with 25 bases between. The V gene's germline CDR1 is SGHTA and CDR2 FQGNSA. Supplemented by reference TRBV7-2 and TRBJ1-1, the full variable domain reads GAGVSQSPSNKVTEKGKDVELRCDPISGHTALYWYRQSLGQGLEFLIYFQGNSAPDKSGLPSDRFSAERTGGSVSTLTIQRTQQEDSAVYLCASGSVRDKVLDTEAFFGQGTRLTVV.

Concerning this clonotype itself: Germline is not matched at one junction end, which may reflect a read error. The rearrangement links TRBV19 to TRBJ2-1; D unresolved. From germline, CDR1 is LNHDA and CDR2 SQIVND (reference sequence). The CDR3 extends over 13 amino acids. This chain's CDR3 is CASSSGANNEKFF. The DNA for the CDR3 is TGTGCCAGTAGTAGCGGAGCTAACAATGAGAAGTTCTTC.

This rearrangement joins TRBV2 to TRBJ2-1; D gene ambiguous. The CDR3 has 12 residues. Per the germline V gene, CDR1 is SNHLY and CDR2 is FYNNEI. The germline V and J ends were trimmed by 4 bases and 5 bases, with 6 bases remaining between them. DNA for the CDR3: TGTGCCAGCAGTGGTAGACACAATGAGCAGTTCTTC. This translates into CASSGRHNEQFF. Drawing the rest from reference TRBV2 and TRBJ2-1, the complete variable domain is EPEVTQTPSHQVTQMGQEVILRCVPISNHLYFYWYRQILGQKVEFLVSFYNNEISEKSEIFDDQFSVERPDGSNFTLKIRSTKLEDSAMYFCASSGRHNEQFFGPGTRLTVL.

This clonotype was detected ten times or more. The gene calls are TRBV10-2 and TRBJ2-2; no clear D gene. CDR1 is WSHSY, CDR2 SAAADI, per germline. Trimming left V 0 bases short and J 6 bases short, with 5 bases between. The CDR3 extends over 13 amino acids. The CDR3: CASSESSAGELFF. The CDR3 coding sequence is TGCGCCAGCAGTGAGTCGTCCGCCGGGGAGCTGTTTTTT.

About this clonotype: A much larger clone lies one base from this, so it may be a read error. The J gene is TRBJ2-1, the V gene TRBV2; 15 nucleotides align to TRBD2. CDR1 is SNHLY, CDR2 FYNNEI, per germline. Trimming at V came to 6 bases and at J to 10 bases, leaving 7 bases not matched to a gene. This CDR3 region has 15 residues. The CDR3 region has the DNA TGTGCCAGCAGGGAGGGACTAGCGGGAGGACAAGAGCAGTTCTTC. It is translated as CASREGLAGGQEQFF.

This clonotype appeared many times. The chain combines TRBV20-1 with TRBJ2-1; D is perhaps TRBD1 or TRBD2 (5 bases each). The ends were cut back, 0 bases at V and 4 bases at J, with 22 bases in the middle. The CDR3 covers 18 residues. Per the germline V gene, CDR1 is DFQATT and CDR2 is SNEGSKA (reference sequence). CDR3 region: CSARDRRPGLGEYNEQFF. The CDR3 DNA reads as TGCAGTGCTAGAGATCGGAGACCGGGGCTAGGAGAGTACAATGAGCAGTTCTTC.

As for this clonotype: This sequence may be a read error, since a much larger clone differs from it by one base. V is TRBV28 and J is TRBJ1-5, with D tentatively TRBD1 (5 bases). The V end was cut by 10 bases, the J end by 0 bases, with 13 bases between. Germline assignment: CDR1 MDHEN and CDR2 SYDVKM. The CDR3 is made up of 14 amino acids. The CDR3 reads CATRDVNSNQPQHF. The CDR3 DNA reads as TGTGCCACCCGGGACGTGAATAGCAATCAGCCCCAGCATTTT.

This clonotype was detected many times. The chain uses TRBV5-4 and TRBJ2-1; 7 bases line up with TRBD2. The germline V gene has CDR1 SGHNT and CDR2 YYREEE (reference sequence). The V and J ends lost 4 bases and 5 bases, in that order; junction bases with no gene match: 3. This CDR3 is 13 amino acids long. The CDR3 DNA follows: TGTGCCAGCAGCGTGGGACTAAACAATGAGCAGTTCTTC. This translates into CASSVGLNNEQFF.

A word on this clonotype: Just one base apart from a much larger clone, this may be a read error. V usage is TRBV11-2 and J usage is TRBJ2-5; D is ambiguous. V was cut by 5 bases and J by 4 bases, with 11 bases left in between. CDR3 length: 13 amino acids. Germline-derived CDR1 and CDR2 are SGHAT and FQNNGV. The CDR3 protein is CASSAWTGETQYF. CDR3 nucleotide sequence: TGTGCCAGCAGCGCGTGGACCGGAGAGACCCAGTACTTC. Full variable domain (rest looked up from reference TRBV11-2 and TRBJ2-5): EAGVAQSPRYKIIEKRQSVAFWCNPISGHATLYWYQQILGQGPKLLIQFQNNGVVDDSQLPKDRFSAERLKGVDSTLKIQPAKLEDSAVYLCASSAWTGETQYFGPGTRLLVL.

A note on this clonotype: A much larger clone lies one base from this, so it may be a read error. The V call is TRBV20-1, the J call TRBJ2-3, with 12 bases matching TRBD1. Trimming removed 6 bases from V and 6 bases from J; junction bases left unmatched: 4. The CDR3 covers 13 residues. The germline V gene encodes CDR1 DFQATT and CDR2 SNEGSKA (reference sequence). CDR3 in DNA: TGCAGTGCAACGGGACAGGGGGCCGATACGCAGTATTTT. Translated: CSATGQGADTQYF.